Listed here are 30 T cell receptor beta chains from one sample, sequenced in a study of shared clonotypes between healthy human individuals. TCRdb's table, derived via immunoSEQ multiplex PCR, lists solely in-frame clones and lacks some. The sample yields roughly 520,000 clones, roughly 95% seen once. Sequenced material: naive CD4+ T cells sorted from blood. Indicated subset: CD45RA+ positively selected. The receptors stem from a woman aged 30 to 39 in good health.

The genes are TRBV6-5 and TRBJ2-7, with D possibly being TRBD1 or TRBD2 (5 bases each). CDR3 size: 14 residues. Germline V gene lookup returns CDR1 MNHEY and CDR2 SVGAGI. The V and J ends lost 5 bases and 7 bases respectively, with 18 bases between them. The CDR3: CASSDPGRSREQYF. Written as DNA, the CDR3 is TGTGCCAGCAGTGATCCGGGACGGTCGCGGGAGCAGTACTTC.

The rearrangement uses TRBV9 and TRBJ2-5; D unresolved. The CDR3 covers 13 residues. CDR1 and CDR2 from the germline V gene are SGDLS and YYNGEE. Trimming removed 3 bases at V and 5 bases at J, with 11 bases between. CDR3 sequence reads: CASSARAGETQYF. The CDR3 DNA is TGTGCCAGCAGCGCAAGGGCCGGGGAGACCCAGTACTTC.

The chain carries TRBV19 and TRBJ2-6; D may match TRBD1 or TRBD2 (6 bases each). The CDR3 totals 17 residues. V was trimmed by 1 base and J by 4 bases, leaving 14 bases between them. Germline V gene lookup returns CDR1 LNHDA and CDR2 SQIVND (reference sequence). The CDR3 DNA reads TGTGCCAGTAGTATAGGGGGGGCTAGTGCCGGGGCCAACGTCCTGACTTTC. Its protein is CASSIGGASAGANVLTF. Full variable domain (missing parts from reference TRBV19 and TRBJ2-6): DGGITQSPKYLFRKEGQNVTLSCEQNLNHDAMYWYRQDPGQGLRLIYYSQIVNDFQKGDIAEGYSVSREKKESFPLTVTSAQKNPTAFYLCASSIGGASAGANVLTFGAGSRLTVL.

V gene TRBV25-1 combines with J gene TRBJ2-7, with 7 bases that match TRBD1. The CDR3 sequence is 15 residues long. V gave up 4 bases and J gave up 2 bases; unmatched junction bases: 8. Germline V gene sequence: CDR1 MGHDK, CDR2 SYGVNS. CDR3 region: CASSAPKGTAYEQYF. As DNA, the CDR3 is TGTGCCAGCAGTGCCCCCAAAGGGACAGCCTACGAGCAGTACTTC.

For this clone: The sample contains more than one DNA sequence encoding this CDR3. The rearrangement joins TRBV19 to TRBJ1-3; tentatively, D is TRBD1 (5 bases). The CDR3 consists of 13 residues. Trimming stripped 9 bases from V and 0 bases from J, with 9 bases between. Germline lookup yields CDR1 LNHDA and CDR2 SQIVND (reference sequence). CDR3 sequence reads: CASRASSGNTIYF. The CDR3 DNA reads TGTGCCAGCAGGGCTTCCTCTGGAAACACCATATATTTT.

Only one count was recorded for this clone. This chain joins TRBV11-2 and TRBJ2-7; D possibly uses TRBD1 or TRBD2 (5 bases each). The V end was cut by 5 bases, the J end by 0 bases, with 11 bases between. The CDR3 spans 14 residues. The germline V gene has CDR1 SGHAT and CDR2 FQNNGV. The CDR3 DNA sequence: TGTGCCAGCAGCCTCGCCGGGACCTCCTACGAGCAGTACTTC. This sequence encodes CASSLAGTSYEQYF.

In regard to this clone: At one of its ends the junction is not consistent with the germline gene, which may arise from a read error. The V and J genes are TRBV5-1 and TRBJ2-3; 8 bases fit TRBD2. Germline CDR1 and CDR2: SGHRS and YFSETQ. The CDR3 extends over 14 amino acids. DNA of the CDR3: TGCGCCAGCAGCTTGACCCCAGCGGGAGATTCGCAGTATTTT. Protein product: CASSLTPAGDSQYF.

CDR3 sequence: CATQGSGGEQYF. The CDR3 nucleotides read TGTGCCACCCAGGGTTCGGGGGGCGAGCAGTACTTC. V is TRBV27 and J is TRBJ2-7; TRBD2 matches at 7 bases. V shed 10 bases and J 6 bases; nucleotides not matched to a gene: 9. Germline V gene data show CDR1 as MNHEY and CDR2 as SMNVEV (reference sequence). The length of the CDR3 is 12 residues.

V is TRBV2 and J is TRBJ1-1; TRBD1 matches at 10 bases. Per the germline V gene, CDR1 is SNHLY and CDR2 is FYNNEI. This CDR3 has 16 residues. J gave up 0 bases and V 4 bases, and 5 bases lay outside the gene matches. As DNA, the CDR3 is TGTGCCAGCAGTGTCCCGGGACAGGGGATGAACACTGAAGCTTTCTTT. Amino acid sequence: CASSVPGQGMNTEAFF.

The rearrangement joins TRBV6-1 to TRBJ2-3; D tentatively fits TRBD1 or TRBD2 (5 bases each). V lost 7 bases, J lost 0 bases, and 11 bases lay in between. Germline V gives CDR1 MNHNS, CDR2 SASEGT. The CDR3 has 14 amino acids. DNA for the CDR3: TGTGCCAGCATGGAGGACATCAGCACAGATACGCAGTATTTT. It encodes CASMEDISTDTQYF.

This clone has only a few counts. This rearrangement joins TRBV5-1 to TRBJ1-1, with no clear D. Germline V gene sequence: CDR1 SGHRS, CDR2 YFSETQ. Trimming left V 5 bases short and J 1 base short, with 12 bases between. CDR3 size: 14 residues. CDR3 sequence reads: CASRTGVENTEAFF. The CDR3 bases are TGCGCCAGCAGAACCGGGGTGGAGAACACTGAAGCTTTCTTT.

This clone has a single count. This rearrangement joins TRBV6-8 to TRBJ2-4, with D hard to call. The CDR3 runs to 18 residues. The V end was cut by 10 bases, the J end by 1 base, with 26 bases between. The germline CDR1 and CDR2 sequences are MNHGY and SAAAGT. The CDR3 bases are TGTGCCATAGCCTGCGCGGTCACTATTCCTGGGGCCAAAAACATTCAGTACTTC. Its protein is CAIACAVTIPGAKNIQYF.

This clone was picked up one time. The rearrangement links TRBV5-6 to TRBJ2-1; 7 bases are shared with TRBD2. The CDR3 runs 16 residues. V shed 0 bases and J 4 bases; nucleotides not matched to a gene: 7. From germline, CDR1 is SGHDT and CDR2 YYEEEE. As DNA, the CDR3 is TGTGCCAGCAGCTTGGCCCCTAGCGGAGTTTACAATGAGCAGTTCTTC. The encoded protein is CASSLAPSGVYNEQFF.

The rearrangement links TRBV18 to TRBJ1-2, with 9 bases matching TRBD1. Germline V gene data show CDR1 as KGHSH and CDR2 as LQKENI. The ends lost 5 bases at V and 1 base at J; junction bases unmatched: 11. The CDR3 has 17 residues. CDR3 sequence reads: CASSTTGTGSLNYGYTF. CDR3 sequence (DNA): TGTGCCAGCTCAACCACCGGGACAGGGTCCCTTAACTATGGCTACACCTTC.

The chain uses TRBV5-1 and TRBJ2-2; 8 bases align to TRBD2. V lost 0 bases and J lost 9; bases outside the gene matches: 4. The germline V gene has CDR1 SGHRS and CDR2 YFSETQ. This CDR3 contains 14 residues. The CDR3 loop is CASSLAGGLWELFF. CDR3 in DNA: TGCGCCAGCAGCTTGGCGGGGGGGCTCTGGGAGCTGTTTTTT.

This rearrangement joins TRBV5-1 to TRBJ2-2; D is uncertain. CDR1 is SGHRS and CDR2 is YFSETQ in the germline V gene. The CDR3 totals 14 residues. Trimming took off 3 bases at V and 4 bases at J, with 10 bases between the two ends. CDR3 region: CASSSIKGTGELFF. CDR3 nucleotide sequence: TGCGCCAGCAGCTCTATTAAGGGCACCGGGGAGCTGTTTTTT.

The rearrangement joins TRBV11-2 to TRBJ1-1; the D gene is possibly TRBD1 (5 bases). The CDR3 is made up of 13 amino acids. The ends were cut back, 0 bases at V and 4 bases at J, with 6 bases in the middle. Germline V gene data show CDR1 as SGHAT and CDR2 as FQNNGV. CDR3 coding DNA: TGTGCCAGCAGCTTAGAGGGGGTCACTGAAGCTTTCTTT. It codes for CASSLEGVTEAFF.

The CDR3: CASSILGTLGDTQYF. As DNA, the CDR3 is TGCGCCAGCAGCATCCTCGGGACACTGGGAGATACGCAGTATTTT. The rearrangement joins TRBV5-1 to TRBJ2-3, with D perhaps matching TRBD1 (6 bases). The V gene lost 4 bases and the J gene lost 5 bases, with 17 bases spanning the gap. This CDR3 spans 15 amino acids. The germline V gene has CDR1 SGHRS and CDR2 YFSETQ.

V usage is TRBV29-1 and J usage is TRBJ2-7, with TRBD2 matching over 10 bases. This CDR3 spans 13 amino acids. The V gene end was trimmed by 5 bases and the J gene end by 2 bases; junction bases not matched to a gene: 3. CDR1 is SQVTM, CDR2 ANQGSEA, per germline. The CDR3 DNA reads TGCAGCGTTCGACTAGCGGGTACCTACGAGCAGTACTTC. Translating it yields CSVRLAGTYEQYF.

The chain couples TRBV5-1 to TRBJ2-3; 7 bases map to TRBD2. The CDR3 totals 14 residues. J lost 2 bases, V lost 3 bases, and 3 bases had no gene match. Germline-derived CDR1 and CDR2 are SGHRS and YFSETQ. CDR3 coding DNA: TGCGCCAGCAGCTACGGGACTAACACAGATACGCAGTATTTT. Translated, it gives CASSYGTNTDTQYF.

The rearrangement joins TRBV4-1 to TRBJ1-1, with D maybe TRBD1 (5 bases). This CDR3 has 16 amino acids. The V gene's germline CDR1 is MGHRA and CDR2 YSYEKL. The V and J ends lost 3 bases and 5 bases respectively, with 19 bases between them. Here the CDR3 DNA reads TGCGCCAGCAGCCACCCTCGGGGGGGATTAGGGACTGAAGCTTTCTTT. Residues: CASSHPRGGLGTEAFF.

The chain combines TRBV7-2 with TRBJ1-4; 8 bases map to TRBD1. The CDR3 spans 15 residues. CDR1 and CDR2 (germline): SGHTA, FQGNSA. Trimming at V came to 5 bases and at J to 10 bases, leaving 12 bases not matched to a gene. DNA for the CDR3: TGTGCCAGCAGCAACACCCGGACAGGGAGGGGAAAACTGTTTTTT. Protein product: CASSNTRTGRGKLFF.

This chain links TRBV4-1 with TRBJ2-1, with 10 nucleotides matching TRBD1. Germline V gives CDR1 MGHRA, CDR2 YSYEKL. CDR3 size: 15 residues. The J segment lost 2 bases and the V segment lost 4 bases, leaving 2 bases of the junction unmatched. CDR3 in DNA: TGCGCCAGCAGCCCGGGACAGGGGCCCTACAATGAGCAGTTCTTC. Its translation is CASSPGQGPYNEQFF.

The V and J genes are TRBV12-5 and TRBJ2-3, with TRBD2 matching over 10 bases. The ends lost 2 bases at V and 4 bases at J; junction bases unmatched: 12. Germline V gene data show CDR1 as LGHNT and CDR2 as FRNRAP. This CDR3 is 18 amino acids long. CDR3 nucleotides: TGTGCTAGTGGTTTGACCCCAAGCGGGAGGGTCCCCGCAGATACGCAGTATTTT. Its protein product is CASGLTPSGRVPADTQYF.

The V call is TRBV5-1, the J call TRBJ1-3; 8 bases align to TRBD1. With V trimmed by 1 base and J by 3 bases, 6 bases remained unmatched. The length of the CDR3 is 16 residues. Germline CDR1 SGHRS, CDR2 YFSETQ. The CDR3 DNA reads TGCGCCAGCAGCTTGACAGGGGGGATAGGTGGAAACACCATATATTTT. It is translated as CASSLTGGIGGNTIYF.

This chain connects TRBV9 to TRBJ1-1, with 7 positions matching TRBD1. Germline V gives CDR1 SGDLS, CDR2 YYNGEE. The CDR3 has 14 residues. J was trimmed by 4 bases and V by 0 bases; bases with no gene match: 3. The CDR3 reads CASSVGPGGTEAFF. CDR3 sequence (DNA): TGTGCCAGCAGCGTAGGCCCAGGGGGCACTGAAGCTTTCTTT.

V and J are TRBV4-2 and TRBJ2-5, with 10 bases that match TRBD2. The end of the DNA is better explained by TRBJ2-7, so the J call may be wrong. Per germline, CDR1 LGHNA and CDR2 YNFKEQ. The CDR3 is 16 residues long. The CDR3 spells CASSLNRLAGSYEQYF. DNA of the CDR3: TGTGCCAGCAGCCTTAACCGACTAGCGGGTTCCTACGAGCAGTACTTC.

The chain has TRBV10-3 and TRBJ1-3; D gene unclear. CDR3 size: 16 residues. The ends were cut back, 8 bases at V and 0 bases at J, with 17 bases in the middle. Germline V gives CDR1 ENHRY, CDR2 SYGVKD. The CDR3 sequence is CAIAPTGFSSGNTIYF. The CDR3 DNA is TGTGCCATCGCCCCCACCGGGTTTTCCTCTGGAAACACCATATATTTT.

The genes are TRBV10-1 and TRBJ2-1; 8 bases agree with TRBD1. CDR1 is WNHNN and CDR2 is SYGVQD in the germline V gene (reference sequence). V lost 6 bases to trimming and J lost 8 bases; unmatched junction nucleotides: 6. There are 13 residues in the CDR3. The CDR3 region is CASRGQGRHEQFF. For the CDR3, the DNA is TGCGCCAGCAGAGGACAGGGACGGCATGAGCAGTTCTTC.

V is TRBV9 and J is TRBJ2-5; D perhaps matches TRBD1 (6 bases). CDR1 SGDLS and CDR2 YYNGEE come from the germline V gene. The CDR3 has 16 amino acids. V was pared by 4 bases and J by 1 base, with 17 bases between. The CDR3 sequence: CASSSRTTGSQETQYF. The CDR3 bases are TGTGCCAGCAGCTCACGTACGACAGGCTCCCAAGAGACCCAGTACTTC. Variable domain in full (rest from reference TRBV9 and TRBJ2-5): DSGVTQTPKHLITATGQRVTLRCSPRSGDLSVYWYQQSLDQGLQFLIQYYNGEERAKGNILERFSAQQFPDLHSELNLSSLELGDSALYFCASSSRTTGSQETQYFGPGTRLLVL.